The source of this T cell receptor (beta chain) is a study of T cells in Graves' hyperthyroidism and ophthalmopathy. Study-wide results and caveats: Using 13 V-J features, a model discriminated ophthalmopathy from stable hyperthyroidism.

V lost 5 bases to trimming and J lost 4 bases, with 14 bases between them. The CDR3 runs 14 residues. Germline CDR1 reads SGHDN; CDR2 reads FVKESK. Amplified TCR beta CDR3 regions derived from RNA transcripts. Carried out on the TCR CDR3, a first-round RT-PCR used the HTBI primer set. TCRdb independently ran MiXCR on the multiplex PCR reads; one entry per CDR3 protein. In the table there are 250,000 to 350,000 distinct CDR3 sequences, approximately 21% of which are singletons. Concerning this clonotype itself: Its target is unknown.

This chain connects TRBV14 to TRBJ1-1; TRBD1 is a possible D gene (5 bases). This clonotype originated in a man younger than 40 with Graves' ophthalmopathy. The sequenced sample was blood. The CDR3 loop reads CASSSKRGGTEAFF. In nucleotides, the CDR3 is TGTGCCAGCAGCAGCAAGCGGGGGGGCACTGAAGCTTTCTTT.